This T cell receptor beta chain comes out of a study of relationships among human T cell subsets. Study-level points and caveats: Over 55% of CD8+ cytotoxic sequences came from clones with over 100 reads. Many CDR3s were shared across Th1, Th2 and regulatory subsets. No significant subset differences appeared in V, D, J use, CDR3 length or N-additions.

The T cell receptor alpha and beta CDR3 regions were amplified from mRNA by semiquantitative ARM-PCR. In ARM-PCR, communal superprimers followed tagged nested gene-specific primers for exponential amplification. Nested primers were removed by exonuclease before the second PCR round. TCRdb fed the multiplex PCR reads into MiXCR, producing one record per CDR3 protein. Of thousands of distinct CDR3 sequences in the sample, roughly 54% were seen once. Memory T cells were selected with anti-CD45RO beads from the CD45RA-negative fraction. With regard to this clonotype: Its antigen remains unidentified.

This TCR was sampled from a man aged 35-49 years in good health. Specimen: memory T cells sorted from blood.

CDR3 protein: CASTSRTGGDSPLHF. The CDR3 DNA follows: TGTGCCAGCACTTCCAGGACAGGGGGCGATTCACCCCTCCACTTT. The chain recombines TRBV18 with TRBJ1-6; 11 bases line up with TRBD1. This CDR3 comprises 15 residues. Germline CDR1 reads KGHSH; CDR2 reads LQKENI. Unmatched junction bases numbered 8, after V lost 8 bases and J lost 8 bases.